This T cell receptor (beta chain) was identified in a study of shared clonotypes between healthy human individuals. Germline values: CDR1 MNHEY, CDR2 SVGAGI. This CDR3 has 14 amino acids. J was trimmed by 5 bases and V by 3 bases; bases with no gene match: 6. Repertoires were generated with immunoSEQ multiplex PCR, while TCRdb's copy carries only in-frame clones and drops some. Of hundreds of thousands of clones in the sample, 85% to 95% are singletons; the top ten hold about 0.11%. CD45RO-negative, CCR7-positively selected cells formed the naive CD8 fraction, excluding terminally differentiated effector memory CD45RA+ cells.

The TCR sequence derives from a woman aged 30 to 39 in good health. The sequencing sample was made of naive CD8+ T cells sorted from blood. The rearrangement joins TRBV6-5 to TRBJ2-7, with 8 bases lining up with TRBD1. The CDR3 DNA reads TGTGCCAGCAGTTATGAGACAGGGGACGACGAGCAGTACTTC. It codes for CASSYETGDDEQYF.